The rows below give T cell receptor beta chains drawn from one sample of a study of shared clonotypes between healthy human individuals. TCRdb keeps only in-frame clones here, not all; method: immunoSEQ multiplex PCR. This sample has millions of clones, with about 92% found just once. Material for sequencing was naive CD4+ T cells from PBMCs. These receptors were collected from a man between 18 and 29 years old in good health. Some clones in this sample may be carry-over from other donors' samples. Each CDR3 is given with its conserved first and last residue. Fields, in order: V gene, D gene, J gene, clone size, CDR3 DNA, CDR3 protein. D genes are given only for firm matches. Expanded clones are given a class, and other clones once, few, many or no size at all.

TRBV5-8	-	TRBJ1-1	-	TGTGCCAGCAGCTTGCCAGGGAGGCACCTGAACACTGAAGCTTTCTTT	CASSLPGRHLNTEAFF
TRBV6-6	-	TRBJ1-1	-	TGTGCCAGCAGTTACTCGTCTTCGATGGGGAACACTGAAGCTTTCTTT	CASSYSSSMGNTEAFF
TRBV25-1	-	TRBJ1-6	-	TGTGCCAGCAGTCAATTTACAGTGAATTCACCCCTCCACTTT	CASSQFTVNSPLHF
TRBV5-6	-	TRBJ1-5	-	TGTGCCAGCAGCTTAGATAGGGGGATTGAGCCCCAGCATTTT	CASSLDRGIEPQHF
TRBV27	-	TRBJ1-1	-	TGTGCCAGCAGTTTCGGGCAACTCCCGAACACTGAAGCTTTCTTT	CASSFGQLPNTEAFF
TRBV18	-	TRBJ1-4	-	TGTGCCAGCTCACCAGGCCATCCTGAAAAACTGTTTTTT	CASSPGHPEKLFF
TRBV4-1	TRBD1	TRBJ2-6	-	TGCGCCAGCAGCCAACCGTTTAGACAGGGGGCCAACTCTGGGGCCAACGTCCTGACTTTC	CASSQPFRQGANSGANVLTF
TRBV19	TRBD1	TRBJ2-7	-	TGTGCCAGTCAGGGACAGTATTCCTACGAGCAGTACTTC	CASQGQYSYEQYF
TRBV7-2	-	TRBJ2-7	-	TGTGCCAGCACCGAAGTTGGCGGTCCCTACGAGCAGTACTTC	CASTEVGGPYEQYF
TRBV15	-	TRBJ1-3	-	TGTGCCACCAGCAGTAACCTCCAGGGCCTCGGAAACACCATATATTTT	CATSSNLQGLGNTIYF
TRBV6-1	TRBD1	TRBJ1-1	once	TGTGCCAGCACTAAGGACAGGGGGAACACTGAAGCTTTCTTT	CASTKDRGNTEAFF
TRBV4-2	-	TRBJ2-5	-	TGTGCCAGCAGCTTTGAGGAAGAGACCCAGTACTTC	CASSFEEETQYF
TRBV5-1	-	TRBJ2-1	-	TGCGCCGGCAGCTTGGAGGCTGGCTCCTACAATGAGCAGTTCTTC	CAGSLEAGSYNEQFF
TRBV7-7	-	TRBJ2-2	-	TGTGCCAGCAGCCCCAGTTCCGGGGCCGGGGAGCTGTTTTTT	CASSPSSGAGELFF
TRBV7-3	-	TRBJ2-3	-	TGTGCCAGCAGCTTAGCGGACAGAGATACGCAGTATTTT	CASSLADRDTQYF
TRBV19	TRBD1	TRBJ2-6	-	TGTGCCAGTAGTCGCACAGGGGGGCCTGGGGCCAACGTCCTGACTTTC	CASSRTGGPGANVLTF
TRBV28	TRBD2	TRBJ2-7	-	TGTGCCAGCAGTTCCGCCGGGACTAGCGGGGGGTTACGCGAGCAGTACTTC	CASSSAGTSGGLREQYF
TRBV2	TRBD2	TRBJ2-3	-	TGTGCCAGCACAGGGGTCGGACTAGCCTTCACAGATACGCAGTATTTT	CASTGVGLAFTDTQYF
TRBV9	-	TRBJ2-7	-	TGTGCCAGCAGCGTAGGGTCCCACACAGTCTACGAGCAGTACTTC	CASSVGSHTVYEQYF
TRBV7-2	TRBD1	TRBJ2-2	once	TGTGCCAGCAGCCTTCAGGGGGCGCAGGGGGAGCTGTTTTTT	CASSLQGAQGELFF
TRBV12-5	-	TRBJ2-1	-	TGTGCTAGTGGTTTGAGAAATGAGCAGTTCTTC	CASGLRNEQFF
TRBV30	-	TRBJ2-7	-	TGTGCCTGGAGCGGTGAGGTCAGGGGTGAGCAGTACTTC	CAWSGEVRGEQYF
TRBV9	-	TRBJ1-1	-	TGTGCCAGCAGCGTAGGGAGGAGGACTCTGAACACTGAAGCTTTCTTT	CASSVGRRTLNTEAFF
TRBV6-1	TRBD2	TRBJ2-5	-	TGTGCCAGCAGGTATACTAGCGGCCAAGAGACCCAGTACTTC	CASRYTSGQETQYF
TRBV4-3	TRBD2	TRBJ2-5	-	TGCGCCAGCAGCCTCGCGAGCGGGATAGAGGAGACCCAGTACTTC	CASSLASGIEETQYF
TRBV5-1	TRBD1	TRBJ1-1	-	TGCGCCAGCAGCTTGGTTACAGGGGGCAGTGGGTACACTGAAGCTTTCTTT	CASSLVTGGSGYTEAFF
TRBV6-1	-	TRBJ2-2	-	TGTGCCAGCAGTGAGCGACTCAGGACAGCCTTCGCCACCGGGGAGCTGTTTTTT	CASSERLRTAFATGELFF
TRBV19	-	TRBJ1-1	-	TGTGCCAGTAGTGTTTGGACCGGGAGGGCTTTCTTT	CASSVWTGRAFF
TRBV7-9	-	TRBJ1-1	-	TGTGCCAGCAGCTTAAGTTCGCAGCTTGAAGCTTTCTTT	CASSLSSQLEAFF
TRBV2	TRBD2	TRBJ2-7	-	TGTGCCAGCAGTTCGCCTAGCGGGAGGGTCACCTACGAGCAGTACTTC	CASSSPSGRVTYEQYF
TRBV6-4	TRBD1	TRBJ1-1	-	TGTGCCAGCAGTGCACGACAGGGGGCTCCAATGAACACTGAAGCTTTCTTT	CASSARQGAPMNTEAFF
TRBV7-2	-	TRBJ2-7	-	TGTGCCAGCAGCCAGGGTCTTCCGGCAGCTTACTACGAGCAGTACTTC	CASSQGLPAAYYEQYF
TRBV28	-	TRBJ1-2	-	TGTGCCAGCACGGTCGGGCGCGCTGGCTACACCTTC	CASTVGRAGYTF
TRBV5-4	TRBD1	TRBJ2-7	-	TGTGCCAGCAGCTTGGACAGGGGGCACTACGAGCAGTACTTC	CASSLDRGHYEQYF
TRBV5-4	TRBD2	TRBJ2-5	-	TGTGCCAGCAGCCAGGGGACTAGCGGGTGGGAGACCCAGTACTTC	CASSQGTSGWETQYF
TRBV7-9	TRBD1	TRBJ1-2	-	TGTGCCAGCAGCTTAGGGGACAGGGGCTATGGCTACACCTTC	CASSLGDRGYGYTF
TRBV28	TRBD1	TRBJ2-3	-	TGTGCCAGCAGCTACCGGGACAGACCAATAGGGTATTTT	CASSYRDRPIGYF
TRBV9	TRBD2	TRBJ2-3	-	TGTGCCAGCAGCGACGGGAGGGCGGGCACAGATACGCAGTATTTT	CASSDGRAGTDTQYF
TRBV4-2	-	TRBJ2-1	-	TGTGCCAGCAGCCAACGAGGTTCTAGAGGGTTGATCAATGAGCAGTTCTTC	CASSQRGSRGLINEQFF
TRBV28	-	TRBJ1-2	-	TGTGCCAGCAGTTTGCAGATTGTCTATAACTATGGCTACACCTTC	CASSLQIVYNYGYTF